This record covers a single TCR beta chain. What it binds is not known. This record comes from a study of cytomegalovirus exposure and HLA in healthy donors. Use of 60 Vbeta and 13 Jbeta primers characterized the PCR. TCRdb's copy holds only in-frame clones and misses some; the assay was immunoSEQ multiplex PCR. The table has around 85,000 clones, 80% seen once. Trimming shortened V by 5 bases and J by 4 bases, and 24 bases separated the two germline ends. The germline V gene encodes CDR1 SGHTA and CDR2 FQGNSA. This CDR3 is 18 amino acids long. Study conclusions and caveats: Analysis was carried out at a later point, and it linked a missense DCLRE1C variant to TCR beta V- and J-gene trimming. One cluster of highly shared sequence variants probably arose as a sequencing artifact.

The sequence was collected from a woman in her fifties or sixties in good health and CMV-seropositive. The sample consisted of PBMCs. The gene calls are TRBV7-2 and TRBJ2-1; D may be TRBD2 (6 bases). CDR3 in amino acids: CASSPVWASADSYNEQFF. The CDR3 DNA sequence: TGTGCCAGCAGCCCCGTCTGGGCTAGCGCCGATTCATACAATGAGCAGTTCTTC.